Listed below are T cell receptor beta chains from one sample, sequenced in a study of OX40 agonist ivuxolimab in advanced cancers. TCRdb's table, derived via immunoSEQ multiplex PCR, lists solely in-frame clones and lacks some. The top ten clones hold approximately 13% of a sample with around 82,000 clones, roughly 89% of them seen once. The specimen was CD4+ or CD8+ T cells sorted from blood, collected in a trial of the OX40 agonist ivuxolimab. These receptors were collected from an adult with an advanced solid tumor such as melanoma, head and neck, liver or kidney cancer. CDR3s include the opening cysteine and the closing phenylalanine or tryptophan. The order of the fields is V gene, CDR3 protein.

>TRBV11-2
CASSLTGTTEAFF
>TRBV7-9
CASSIVRGQYGYTF
>TRBV7-2
CASSLVTGSSYEQYF
>TRBV12-5
CASGLGGAGETQYF
>TRBV19
CASRPGGNEQFF
>TRBV27
CASADGVGWYEQYF
>TRBV7-3
CASSPGAGTSVERDTQYF
>TRBV7-8
CASSLGLFSYNEQFF
>TRBV5-1
CASSLYLGPDTQYF
>TRBV28
CASSLPTYGYTF
>TRBV19
CASSIDGEGGRSDTQYF
>TRBV6-6
CASGGDRNTEAFF
>TRBV29-1
CSVEAKLAGVSEQYF
>TRBV5-1
CASSLRMPGQGSSDTQYF
>TRBV7-9
CASSSPREQETQYF
>TRBV27
CASSYAQGDNEQFF
>TRBV25-1
CASSLPGGHTEAFF
>TRBV7-8
CASSLGNEQFF
>TRBV7-6
CASSQRPGVDGTQYF
>TRBV5-1
CASSLDQVREAFF
>TRBV2
CATLRMNTEAFF
>TRBV11-2
CASRGSAVRGYKETQYF
>TRBV14
CASSQDRGYRNTIYF
>TRBV4-1
CASSQEWRGVPYEQYF
>TRBV30
CAWSPDRGNGYTF
>TRBV7-3
CASSLVGGSGYTF
>TRBV29-1
CSVDPRGELFF
>TRBV5-1
CASSITGTGGGYTEAFF
>TRBV6-5
CASSTTYEQYF
>TRBV28
CASTRGAHHRASTDTQYF
>TRBV19
CASSPTRGDSREQYF
>TRBV11-3
CASSRPEGGITEAFF
>TRBV19
CASSIGVINQPQHF
>TRBV10-1
CASSESGGFETQYF
>TRBV6-1
CASSEGAGYGYTF
>TRBV28
CASSLVQRLRNTIYF